Listed below are T cell receptor beta chains from one sample, sequenced in a study of CD8 T cells in ankylosing spondylitis. TCRdb redid the calling of the 5' RACE reads with MiXCR, one entry per CDR3 protein. Of a few hundred thousand distinct CDR3 sequences in the sample, 15% to 20% are singletons; the top ten hold roughly 34%. The sample taken for sequencing was blood, either unsorted or a sorted T cell fraction (not recorded which). Receptors originate from a male donor with ankylosing spondylitis or in good health (not recorded which). CDR3s include the opening cysteine and the closing phenylalanine or tryptophan. D genes are given only for firm matches. Not every row has a clone size; where given, it reads once, few, many or a size class.

v_call	d_call	j_call	clone_size	cdr3_aa	cdr3_nt
TRBV4-3	NA	TRBJ2-2	few	CASSQGIGLRELFF	TGCGCCAGCAGCCAGGGAATCGGACTCCGCGAGCTGTTTTTT
TRBV20-1	NA	TRBJ2-7	NA	CSAPDRFYSYEQYF	TGCAGTGCTCCCGACAGATTCTACTCCTACGAGCAGTACTTC
TRBV6-1	TRBD1	TRBJ2-1	NA	CASTRQGAFDEQFF	TGTGCCAGCACCCGACAGGGGGCTTTCGATGAGCAGTTCTTC
TRBV10-3	TRBD1	TRBJ2-7	few	CAISEQGAVYEQYF	TGTGCCATCAGTGAACAGGGGGCGGTCTACGAGCAGTACTTC
TRBV15	TRBD2	TRBJ2-3	NA	CATSSRTSGRADTQYF	TGTGCCACCAGCTCACGGACTAGCGGGAGGGCAGATACGCAGTATTTT
TRBV27	TRBD2	TRBJ2-7	many	CASSLSIVGGEQYF	TGTGCCAGCAGTTTATCGATAGTGGGAGGGGAGCAGTACTTC
TRBV4-1	NA	TRBJ2-7	NA	CASSQEGPYEQYF	TGCGCCAGCAGCCAGGAGGGGCCCTACGAGCAGTACTTC
TRBV20-1	NA	TRBJ1-6	few	CSAAGGPRYNSPLHF	TGCAGTGCAGCGGGTGGCCCCCGTTATAATTCACCCCTCCACTTT
TRBV5-5	NA	TRBJ2-3	NA	CASSAEWGEGDTQYF	TGTGCCAGCAGCGCGGAATGGGGGGAAGGAGATACGCAGTATTTT
TRBV20-1	NA	TRBJ2-1	NA	CSAGVYGGGFNEQFF	TGCAGTGCTGGAGTCTATGGTGGAGGGTTCAATGAGCAGTTCTTC
TRBV12-3/TRBV12-4	NA	TRBJ2-3	NA	CASSSLAGLDTQYF	TGTGCCAGCAGTTCCCTGGCGGGGCTAGATACGCAGTATTTT
TRBV20-1	NA	TRBJ2-7	few	CSASDEQYF	TGCAGTGCTAGTGACGAGCAGTACTTC
TRBV24-1	TRBD1	TRBJ2-2	NA	CATSDAGDRGPGGELFF	TGTGCCACCAGTGATGCAGGAGACAGGGGGCCGGGCGGGGAGCTGTTTTTT
TRBV4-3	TRBD2	TRBJ2-1	NA	CASSQPGLAGRNEQFF	TGCGCCAGCAGCCAACCGGGACTAGCGGGAAGGAATGAGCAGTTCTTC
TRBV20-1	NA	TRBJ2-7	NA	CSARESGGHEQYF	TGCAGTGCTAGAGAAAGCGGAGGACACGAGCAGTACTTC
TRBV28	NA	TRBJ1-6	NA	CASRFVHSPLHF	TGTGCCAGCAGGTTCGTCCATTCACCCCTCCACTTT
TRBV20-1	NA	TRBJ1-4	NA	CSAAALEDTWNEKLFF	TGCAGTGCTGCCGCCCTTGAGGACACATGGAATGAAAAACTGTTTTTT
TRBV12-3/TRBV12-4	NA	TRBJ2-3	NA	CASRRGSTDTQYF	TGTGCCAGCCGCCGAGGGAGCACAGATACGCAGTATTTT